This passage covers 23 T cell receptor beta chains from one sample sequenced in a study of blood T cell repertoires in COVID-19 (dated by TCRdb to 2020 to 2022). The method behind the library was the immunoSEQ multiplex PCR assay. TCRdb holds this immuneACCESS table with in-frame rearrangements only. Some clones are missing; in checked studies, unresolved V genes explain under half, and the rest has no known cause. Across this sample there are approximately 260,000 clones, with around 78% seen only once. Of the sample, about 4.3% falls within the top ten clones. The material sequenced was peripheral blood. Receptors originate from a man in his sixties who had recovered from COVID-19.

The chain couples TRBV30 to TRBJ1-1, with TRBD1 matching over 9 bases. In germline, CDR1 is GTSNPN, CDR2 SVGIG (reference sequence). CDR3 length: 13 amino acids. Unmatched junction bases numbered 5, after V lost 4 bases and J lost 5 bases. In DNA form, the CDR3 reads TGTGCCTGGAACAGGGGGCGATGGACTGAAGCTTTCTTT. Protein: CAWNRGRWTEAFF. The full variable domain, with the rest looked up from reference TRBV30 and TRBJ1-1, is SQTIHQWPATLVQPVGSPLSLECTVEGTSNPNLYWYRQAAGRGLQLLFYSVGIGQISSEVPQNLSASRPQDRQFILSSKKLLLSDSGFYLCAWNRGRWTEAFFGQGTRLTVV.

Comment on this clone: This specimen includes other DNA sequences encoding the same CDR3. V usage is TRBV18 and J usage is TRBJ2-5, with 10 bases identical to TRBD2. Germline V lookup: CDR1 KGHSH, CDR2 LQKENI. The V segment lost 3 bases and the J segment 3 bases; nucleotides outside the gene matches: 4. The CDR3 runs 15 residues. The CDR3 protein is CASSPGLAGEETQYF. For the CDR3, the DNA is TGTGCCAGCTCACCCGGGCTAGCGGGAGAAGAGACCCAGTACTTC.

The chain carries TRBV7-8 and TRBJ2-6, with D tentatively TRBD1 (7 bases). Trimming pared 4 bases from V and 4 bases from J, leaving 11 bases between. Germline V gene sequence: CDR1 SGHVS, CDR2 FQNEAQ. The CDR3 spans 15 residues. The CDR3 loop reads CASSSEGAGANVLTF. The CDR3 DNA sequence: TGTGCCAGCAGCTCGGAGGGGGCCGGGGCCAACGTCCTGACTTTC. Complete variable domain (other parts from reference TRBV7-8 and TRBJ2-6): GAGVSQSPRYKVAKRGQDVALRCDPISGHVSLFWYQQALGQGPEFLTYFQNEAQLDKSGLPSDRFFAERPEGSVSTLKIQRTQQEDSAVYLCASSSEGAGANVLTFGAGSRLTVL.

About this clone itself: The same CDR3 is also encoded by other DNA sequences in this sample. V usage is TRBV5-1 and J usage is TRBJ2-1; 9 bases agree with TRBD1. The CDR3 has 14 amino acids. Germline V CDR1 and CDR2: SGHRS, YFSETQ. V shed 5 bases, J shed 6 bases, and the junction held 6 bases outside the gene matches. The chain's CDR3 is CASSTGQGRNEQFF. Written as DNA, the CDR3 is TGCGCCAGCAGTACTGGACAGGGGCGCAATGAGCAGTTCTTC. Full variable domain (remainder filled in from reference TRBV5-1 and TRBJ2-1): KAGVTQTPRYLIKTRGQQVTLSCSPISGHRSVSWYQQTPGQGLQFLFEYFSETQRNKGNFPGRFSGRQFSNSRSEMNVSTLELGDSALYLCASSTGQGRNEQFFGPGTRLTVL.

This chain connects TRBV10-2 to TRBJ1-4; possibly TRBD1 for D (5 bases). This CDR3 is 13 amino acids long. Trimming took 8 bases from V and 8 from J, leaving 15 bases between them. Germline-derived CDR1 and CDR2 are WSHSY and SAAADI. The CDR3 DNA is TGCGCCAGCGCGACAGAACCAAGAGAAAAACTGTTTTTT. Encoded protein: CASATEPREKLFF.

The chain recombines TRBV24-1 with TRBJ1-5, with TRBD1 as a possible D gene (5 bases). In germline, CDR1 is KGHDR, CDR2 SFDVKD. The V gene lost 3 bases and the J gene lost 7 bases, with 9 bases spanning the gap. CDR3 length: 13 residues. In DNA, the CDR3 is TGTGCCACCAGTGATCGGGGGGGACAGCCCCAGCATTTT. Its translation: CATSDRGGQPQHF.

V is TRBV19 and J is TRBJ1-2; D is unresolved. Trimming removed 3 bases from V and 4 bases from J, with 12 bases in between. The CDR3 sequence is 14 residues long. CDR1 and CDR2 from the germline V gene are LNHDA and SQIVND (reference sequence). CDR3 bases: TGTGCCAGTAGTATCCGCGTTTCCCCCTATGGCTACACCTTC. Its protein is CASSIRVSPYGYTF.

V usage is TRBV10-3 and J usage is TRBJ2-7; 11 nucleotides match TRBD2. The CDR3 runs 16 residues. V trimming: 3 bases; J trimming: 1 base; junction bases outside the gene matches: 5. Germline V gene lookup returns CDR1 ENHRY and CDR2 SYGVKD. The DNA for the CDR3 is TGTGCCATCAGTGAATGGGGGACTAGCGGATCCTACGAGCAGTACTTC. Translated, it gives CAISEWGTSGSYEQYF.

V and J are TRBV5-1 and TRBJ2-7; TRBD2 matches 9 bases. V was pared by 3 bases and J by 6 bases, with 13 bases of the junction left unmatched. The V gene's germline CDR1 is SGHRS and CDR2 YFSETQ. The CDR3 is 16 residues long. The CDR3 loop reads CASSYNPTSGSGEQYF. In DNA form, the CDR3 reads TGCGCCAGCAGCTATAACCCCACTAGCGGGTCGGGCGAGCAGTACTTC.

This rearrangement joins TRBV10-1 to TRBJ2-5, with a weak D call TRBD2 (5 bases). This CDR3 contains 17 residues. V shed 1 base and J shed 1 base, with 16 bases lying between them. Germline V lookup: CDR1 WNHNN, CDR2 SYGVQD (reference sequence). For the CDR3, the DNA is TGCGCCAGCAGTGAGTGGGTGGACGCACGGGGCCAAGAGACCCAGTACTTC. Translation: CASSEWVDARGQETQYF.

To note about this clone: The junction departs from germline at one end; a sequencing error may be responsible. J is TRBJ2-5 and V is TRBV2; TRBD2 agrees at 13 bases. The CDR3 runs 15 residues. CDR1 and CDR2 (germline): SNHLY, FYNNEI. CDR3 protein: CASREGTSGVETQYF. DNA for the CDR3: TGTGCCAGCAGGGAAGGGACTAGCGGGGTCGAGACCCAGTACTTC.

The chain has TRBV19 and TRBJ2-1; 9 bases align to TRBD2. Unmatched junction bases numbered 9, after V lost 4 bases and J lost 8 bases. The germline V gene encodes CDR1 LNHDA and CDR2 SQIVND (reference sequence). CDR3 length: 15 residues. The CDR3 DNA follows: TGTGCCAGTAGTAGAGTCGCGGGAGGGTTCTATGAGCAGTTCTTC. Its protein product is CASSRVAGGFYEQFF.

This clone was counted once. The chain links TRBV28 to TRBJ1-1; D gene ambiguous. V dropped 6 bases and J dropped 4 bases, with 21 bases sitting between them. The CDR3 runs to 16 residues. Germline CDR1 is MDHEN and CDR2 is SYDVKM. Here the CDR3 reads CASRPPVRTGGTEAFF. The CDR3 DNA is TGTGCCAGCAGGCCGCCTGTTCGGACTGGAGGCACTGAAGCTTTCTTT.

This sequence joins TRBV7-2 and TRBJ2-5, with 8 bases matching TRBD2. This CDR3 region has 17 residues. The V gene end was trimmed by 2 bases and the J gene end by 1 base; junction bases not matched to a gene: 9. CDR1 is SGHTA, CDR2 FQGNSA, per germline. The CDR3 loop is CASSLSSGGGLQETQYF. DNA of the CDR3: TGTGCCAGCAGCTTATCGTCGGGGGGGGGACTCCAAGAGACCCAGTACTTC. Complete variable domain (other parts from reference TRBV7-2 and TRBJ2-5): GAGVSQSPSNKVTEKGKDVELRCDPISGHTALYWYRQSLGQGLEFLIYFQGNSAPDKSGLPSDRFSAERTGGSVSTLTIQRTQQEDSAVYLCASSLSSGGGLQETQYFGPGTRLLVL.

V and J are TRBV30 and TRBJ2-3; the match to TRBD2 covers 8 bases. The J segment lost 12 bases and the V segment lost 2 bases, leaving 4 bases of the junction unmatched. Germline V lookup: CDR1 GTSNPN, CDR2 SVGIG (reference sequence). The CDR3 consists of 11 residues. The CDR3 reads CAWSPGGLQYF. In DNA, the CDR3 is TGTGCCTGGAGTCCGGGGGGGCTTCAGTATTTT.

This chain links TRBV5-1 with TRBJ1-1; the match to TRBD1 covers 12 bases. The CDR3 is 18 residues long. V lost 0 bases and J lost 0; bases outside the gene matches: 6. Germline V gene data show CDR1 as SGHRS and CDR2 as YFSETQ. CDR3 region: CASSLGDRGPSLNTEAFF. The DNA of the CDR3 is TGCGCCAGCAGCTTGGGGGACAGGGGGCCCAGTCTGAACACTGAAGCTTTCTTT.

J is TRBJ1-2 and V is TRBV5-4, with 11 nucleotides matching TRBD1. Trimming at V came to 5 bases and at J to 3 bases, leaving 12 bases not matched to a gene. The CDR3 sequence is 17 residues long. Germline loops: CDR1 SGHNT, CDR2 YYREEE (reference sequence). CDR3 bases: TGTGCCAGCAGACCCGGGACAGGGGGACGTCGGGACTATGGCTACACCTTC. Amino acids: CASRPGTGGRRDYGYTF.

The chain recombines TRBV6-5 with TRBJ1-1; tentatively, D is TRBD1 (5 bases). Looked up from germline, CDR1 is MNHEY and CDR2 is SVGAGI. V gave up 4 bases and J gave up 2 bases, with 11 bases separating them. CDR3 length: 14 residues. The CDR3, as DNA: TGTGCCAGCAGTTTCACGGGGGGAAACACTGAAGCTTTCTTT. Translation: CASSFTGGNTEAFF.

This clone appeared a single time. The CDR3 here is CASSFLGGSPLHF. As DNA, the CDR3 is TGTGCCAGCAGTTTTCTGGGGGGTTCACCCCTCCACTTT. The chain recombines TRBV28 with TRBJ1-6, with D possibly being TRBD1 (5 bases). The CDR3 is made up of 13 amino acids. Germline loops: CDR1 MDHEN, CDR2 SYDVKM. V was trimmed by 3 bases and J by 9 bases, leaving 9 bases between them.

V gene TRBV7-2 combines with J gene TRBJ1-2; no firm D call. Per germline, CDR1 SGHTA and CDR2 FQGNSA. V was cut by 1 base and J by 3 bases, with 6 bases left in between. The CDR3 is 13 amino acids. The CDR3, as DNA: TGTGCCAGCAGCTTAGAACTGCACTATGGCTACACCTTC. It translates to CASSLELHYGYTF.

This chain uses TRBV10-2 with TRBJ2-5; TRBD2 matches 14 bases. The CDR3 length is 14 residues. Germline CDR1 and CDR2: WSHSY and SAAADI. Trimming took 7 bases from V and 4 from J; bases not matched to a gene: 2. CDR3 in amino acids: CASKGLAGGETQYF. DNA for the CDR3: TGCGCCAGCAAAGGACTAGCGGGAGGAGAGACCCAGTACTTC.

The CDR3 sequence is CASSPGLVRLGVGYTF. The DNA of the CDR3 is TGTGCCAGCAGCCCGGGTTTGGTCAGGCTCGGGGTGGGCTACACCTTC. The chain couples TRBV7-2 to TRBJ1-2; D is ambiguous. This CDR3 region has 16 residues. Trimming removed 5 bases at V and 8 bases at J, with 24 bases between. From germline, CDR1 is SGHTA and CDR2 FQGNSA. The whole variable domain, filled in from reference TRBV7-2 and TRBJ1-2, reads GAGVSQSPSNKVTEKGKDVELRCDPISGHTALYWYRQSLGQGLEFLIYFQGNSAPDKSGLPSDRFSAERTGGSVSTLTIQRTQQEDSAVYLCASSPGLVRLGVGYTFGSGTRLTVV.

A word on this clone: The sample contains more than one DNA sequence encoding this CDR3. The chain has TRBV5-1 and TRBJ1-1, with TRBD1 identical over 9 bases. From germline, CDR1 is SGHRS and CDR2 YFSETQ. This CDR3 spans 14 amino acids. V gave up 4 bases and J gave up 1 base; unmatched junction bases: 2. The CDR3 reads CASSRGQGNTEAFF. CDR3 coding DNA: TGCGCCAGCAGCAGGGGACAGGGGAACACTGAAGCTTTCTTT.